The 25 T cell receptor beta chains given below trace back to one sample, sequenced in a study of cytomegalovirus exposure and HLA in healthy donors. Primers: 60 Vbeta forward and 13 Jbeta reverse. Here immunoSEQ multiplex PCR was the method, and the copy in TCRdb shows in-frame clones only, minus some. The sample lists under 150,000 clones, approximately 83% occurring once. The sample comprised PBMCs. These TCRs come from a male donor in good health and CMV-seronegative.

The chain is built from TRBV5-1 and TRBJ2-7; TRBD1 might be the D (6 bases). The CDR3 has 15 amino acids. The germline V gene has CDR1 SGHRS and CDR2 YFSETQ. V was pared by 3 bases and J by 3 bases, with 16 bases between. The CDR3 DNA is TGCGCCAGCAGCTGGGGGAATCACAGGGTCTACGAGCAGTACTTC. Protein: CASSWGNHRVYEQYF. Full variable domain (missing parts from reference TRBV5-1 and TRBJ2-7): KAGVTQTPRYLIKTRGQQVTLSCSPISGHRSVSWYQQTPGQGLQFLFEYFSETQRNKGNFPGRFSGRQFSNSRSEMNVSTLELGDSALYLCASSWGNHRVYEQYFGPGTRLTVT.

CDR3: CASSSRTSGTDTQYF. The CDR3 bases are TGTGCCAGCAGCTCGCGGACTAGCGGCACAGATACGCAGTATTTT. This rearrangement joins TRBV11-2 to TRBJ2-3, with 9 bases fitting TRBD2. The V gene's germline CDR1 is SGHAT and CDR2 FQNNGV. Germline trimming cut 4 bases from V and 1 base from J; bases unmatched to any gene: 3. The CDR3 sequence is 15 residues long.

The J gene is TRBJ2-7, the V gene TRBV5-4, with 11 bases fitting TRBD2. Germline trimming cut 4 bases from V and 2 bases from J; bases unmatched to any gene: 8. CDR1 SGHNT and CDR2 YYREEE come from the germline V gene (reference sequence). This CDR3 contains 16 residues. The chain's CDR3 is CASSATGTSGTYEQYF. The CDR3 bases are TGTGCCAGCAGCGCAACCGGGACTAGCGGAACCTACGAGCAGTACTTC.

As to this clone: Its ends do not fully match the called genes, so a read error is possible. This chain uses TRBV7-9 with TRBJ1-2, with 9 bases lining up with TRBD1. Germline CDR1 and CDR2: SEHNR and FQNEAQ (reference sequence). This CDR3 is 15 amino acids long. The CDR3 DNA follows: TGTTCCAGCAGTCAGATCCCGACAGGGGGACATGGCTACACCTTC. This gives the protein CSSSQIPTGGHGYTF.

The genes are TRBV2 and TRBJ2-2, with 9 bases matching TRBD2. The CDR3 has 18 amino acids. Unmatched junction bases numbered 20, after V lost 11 bases and J lost 4 bases. Germline CDR1 is SNHLY and CDR2 is FYNNEI. The CDR3 region has the DNA TGTGCCTATACGTCGAAGGAAGGCGGGAGGGCCGGCACCGGGGAGCTGTTTTTT. Encoded protein: CAYTSKEGGRAGTGELFF.

This chain uses TRBV5-1 with TRBJ2-2; 9 positions agree with TRBD2. The CDR3 totals 16 residues. Trimming removed 4 bases from V and 7 bases from J; junction bases left unmatched: 11. Germline V CDR1 and CDR2: SGHRS, YFSETQ. DNA of the CDR3: TGCGCCAGCAGCGTGTTAGCGGGAGTACGGGACGGGGAGCTGTTTTTT. Its protein product is CASSVLAGVRDGELFF.

This clone was observed a handful of times. This chain joins TRBV21-1 and TRBJ2-1; whether TRBD1, the table's D call, matches the DNA was not checked. TRBV21-1 is termed a pseudogene. The CDR3 totals 17 residues. CDR3 coding DNA: TGTGCCAGCAGCAAAGCGCCGGACAGTGTTCGGAACAATGAGCAGTTCTTC. It encodes CASSKAPDSVRNNEQFF.

The genes are TRBV2 and TRBJ2-5; maybe TRBD1 (5 bases). Germline V gene data show CDR1 as SNHLY and CDR2 as FYNNEI. There are 12 residues in the CDR3. The V end was cut by 7 bases, the J end by 4 bases, with 10 bases between. The CDR3 reads CASTGLTETQYF. The CDR3 DNA reads TGTGCCAGCACAGGGCTAACAGAGACCCAGTACTTC.

V usage is TRBV6-5 and J usage is TRBJ2-2; TRBD2 agrees at 9 bases. The CDR3 loop spans 15 amino acids. V was pared by 7 bases and J by 7 bases, with 10 bases of the junction left unmatched. CDR1 and CDR2 from the germline V gene are MNHEY and SVGAGI. The CDR3 nucleotides are TGTGCCAGCACCGCTAGCGGGACGGTAGGCGGGGAGCTGTTTTTT. It specifies CASTASGTVGGELFF.

The chain links TRBV7-2 to TRBJ1-1; D is undetermined. The CDR3 has 15 amino acids. CDR1 SGHTA and CDR2 FQGNSA come from the germline V gene. The V and J ends lost 4 bases and 1 base respectively, with 13 bases between them. The CDR3 region is CASSSSRLPNTEAFF. The CDR3, as DNA: TGTGCCAGCAGCTCGTCGCGGCTCCCGAACACTGAAGCTTTCTTT.

This clone was seen a single time. This rearrangement joins TRBV5-5 to TRBJ2-1; the match to TRBD2 covers 8 bases. After removal of 0 bases from V and 4 bases from J, the junction contained 9 bases not matched to a gene. The CDR3 extends over 17 amino acids. CDR1 and CDR2 from the germline V gene are SGHKS and YYEKEE (reference sequence). In DNA, the CDR3 is TGTGCCAGCAGCTTGGGAGTGGCCGGGAGGGGATACAATGAGCAGTTCTTC. Encoded protein: CASSLGVAGRGYNEQFF. The whole variable domain, filled in from reference TRBV5-5 and TRBJ2-1, reads DAGVTQSPTHLIKTRGQQVTLRCSPISGHKSVSWYQQVLGQGPQFIFQYYEKEERGRGNFPDRFSARQFPNYSSELNVNALLLGDSALYLCASSLGVAGRGYNEQFFGPGTRLTVL.

V gene TRBV5-6 combines with J gene TRBJ2-5, with D perhaps TRBD2 (6 bases). V was pared by 0 bases and J by 3 bases, with 6 bases between. Germline values: CDR1 SGHDT, CDR2 YYEEEE. The CDR3 covers 13 residues. The CDR3 loop is CASSLGLEETQYF. As DNA, the CDR3 is TGTGCCAGCAGCTTGGGACTAGAAGAGACCCAGTACTTC.

In this sample, this clone turned up a few times. The chain uses TRBV28 and TRBJ1-6; D is perhaps TRBD1 (6 bases). The germline CDR1 and CDR2 sequences are MDHEN and SYDVKM. Trimming cost V 6 bases and J 4 bases, with 13 bases left between them. This CDR3 contains 15 residues. The CDR3: CASRWQGSYNSPLHF. DNA of the CDR3: TGTGCCAGCAGGTGGCAGGGGTCATATAATTCACCCCTCCACTTT.

The chain has TRBV19 and TRBJ1-1; a weak D match, TRBD1 (5 bases). Germline V gene sequence: CDR1 LNHDA, CDR2 SQIVND (reference sequence). The CDR3 loop spans 14 amino acids. The ends were cut back, 6 bases at V and 1 base at J, with 12 bases in the middle. CDR3 loop: CASRIRGANTEAFF. DNA for the CDR3: TGTGCCAGTAGGATAAGGGGCGCGAACACTGAAGCTTTCTTT.

The chain recombines TRBV14 with TRBJ2-2, with TRBD1 identical over 7 bases. This CDR3 spans 16 amino acids. Germline lookup yields CDR1 SGHDN and CDR2 FVKESK. Germline trimming cut 1 base from V and 0 bases from J; bases unmatched to any gene: 2. In DNA form, the CDR3 reads TGTGCCAGCAGCCAAGGTGGGACAGCGAACACCGGGGAGCTGTTTTTT. It specifies CASSQGGTANTGELFF.

The chain joins TRBV6-5 to TRBJ1-3, with D unclear. CDR3 length: 14 amino acids. Germline lookup yields CDR1 MNHEY and CDR2 SVGAGI. The V and J ends lost 5 bases and 1 base respectively, with 9 bases between them. CDR3 sequence (DNA): TGTGCCAGCAGTCGTGACAAGTCTGGAAACACCATATATTTT. Protein product: CASSRDKSGNTIYF.

The chain couples TRBV7-8 to TRBJ2-7; 9 bases fit TRBD2. This CDR3 contains 15 residues. Germline V gives CDR1 SGHVS, CDR2 FQNEAQ. Losses at the gene ends were 4 bases for V and 4 bases for J; bases not matched to a gene: 8. The CDR3, as DNA: TGTGCCAGCAGCTATTTTAGCGGGAGTGGGTACGAGCAGTACTTC. Amino acids: CASSYFSGSGYEQYF.

The chain recombines TRBV4-3 with TRBJ2-1; the match to TRBD2 covers 7 bases. The germline gives CDR1 LGHNA, CDR2 YSLEER. This CDR3 spans 16 amino acids. The junction had 5 bases not matched to a gene; V was cut back by 1 base and J by 2 bases. CDR3 residues: CASSQGGGTTYNEQFF. In DNA form, the CDR3 reads TGCGCCAGCAGCCAAGGGGGCGGGACTACCTACAATGAGCAGTTCTTC.

V and J are TRBV30 and TRBJ2-1, with a weak D call TRBD2 (5 bases). The CDR3 totals 15 residues. Trimming removed 0 bases from V and 6 bases from J, with 15 bases in between. Germline-derived CDR1 and CDR2 are GTSNPN and SVGIG (reference sequence). The CDR3 sequence is CAWSVRGIHLNEQFF. The CDR3 DNA is TGTGCCTGGAGTGTACGAGGGATTCATCTCAATGAGCAGTTCTTC.

This clone showed up just a few times. The chain recombines TRBV9 with TRBJ2-7; the match to TRBD2 covers 8 bases. J lost 1 base, V lost 3 bases, and 12 bases had no gene match. This CDR3 is 17 amino acids long. CDR1 SGDLS and CDR2 YYNGEE come from the germline V gene. The CDR3 here is CASSAKEGTRESYEQYF. For the CDR3, the DNA is TGTGCCAGCAGCGCCAAGGAGGGGACTAGGGAATCCTACGAGCAGTACTTC.

This chain uses TRBV4-3 with TRBJ1-4, with TRBD1 identical over 7 bases. V lost 4 bases, J lost 4 bases, and 9 bases stayed unmatched. The CDR3 totals 16 residues. The germline CDR1 and CDR2 sequences are LGHNA and YSLEER. This CDR3 reads CASSLTWDSLNEKLFF. CDR3 nucleotides: TGCGCCAGCAGCCTCACTTGGGACAGTCTTAATGAAAAACTGTTTTTT.

The genes are TRBV7-8 and TRBJ2-1; 7 nucleotides agree with TRBD2. Germline V lookup: CDR1 SGHVS, CDR2 FQNEAQ. J lost 9 bases, V lost 5 bases, and 13 bases had no gene match. The CDR3 spans 15 residues. For the CDR3, the DNA is TGTGCCAGCAGCGTACCGAGGACTAGACGGGGTGAGCAGTTCTTC. This sequence encodes CASSVPRTRRGEQFF.

In this sample, this clone turned up once. The rearrangement links TRBV18 to TRBJ2-1, with 9 bases lining up with TRBD2. The CDR3 length is 16 residues. With 4 bases clipped from V and 12 bases from J, the junction kept 16 bases outside the gene matches. Germline values: CDR1 KGHSH, CDR2 LQKENI. The CDR3 DNA is TGTGCCAGCTCACTAATATTAGCGGGAGAGAACGGAGGGCAGTTCTTC. It encodes CASSLILAGENGGQFF.

The chain links TRBV2 to TRBJ2-1; 12 bases fit TRBD1. Germline assignment: CDR1 SNHLY and CDR2 FYNNEI. The trim removed 9 bases at V and 8 bases at J, leaving 11 bases unmatched. The CDR3 runs to 15 residues. As DNA, the CDR3 is TGTGCCAGTGAACCTCCGGGACAGGGGGCCCATGAGCAGTTCTTC. The encoded protein is CASEPPGQGAHEQFF.

V and J are TRBV9 and TRBJ2-1, with 7 bases identical to TRBD1. This CDR3 has 13 amino acids. CDR1 and CDR2 (germline): SGDLS, YYNGEE. J lost 8 bases, V lost 3 bases, and 5 bases had no gene match. The CDR3, as DNA: TGTGCCAGCAGCGCCGCAGGGGGAGATGAGCAGTTCTTC. This gives the protein CASSAAGGDEQFF.